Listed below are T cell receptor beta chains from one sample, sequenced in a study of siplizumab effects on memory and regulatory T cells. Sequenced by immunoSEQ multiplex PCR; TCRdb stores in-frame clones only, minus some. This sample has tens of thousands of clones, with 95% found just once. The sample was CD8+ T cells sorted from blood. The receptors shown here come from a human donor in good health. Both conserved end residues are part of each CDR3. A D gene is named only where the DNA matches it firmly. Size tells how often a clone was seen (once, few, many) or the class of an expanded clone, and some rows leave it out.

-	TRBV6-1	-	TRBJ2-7	CASSDPGWGTFSYEQYF	TGTGCCAGCAGTGACCCAGGCTGGGGAACTTTCTCCTACGAGCAGTACTTC
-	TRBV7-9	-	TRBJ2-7	CASSNPSAPYEQYF	TGTGCCAGCAGCAACCCGTCGGCCCCCTACGAGCAGTACTTC
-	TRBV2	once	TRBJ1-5	CASRRRGIGNQPQHF	TGTGCCAGCAGAAGGCGGGGGATTGGCAATCAGCCCCAGCATTTT
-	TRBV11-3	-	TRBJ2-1	CASSFPPYNEQFF	TGTGCCAGCAGTTTTCCTCCCTACAATGAGCAGTTCTTC
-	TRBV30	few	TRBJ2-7	CAWMDSYEQYF	TGTGCCTGGATGGATTCCTACGAGCAGTACTTC
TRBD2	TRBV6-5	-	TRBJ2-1	CASRPSGRAEQFF	TGTGCCAGCAGACCTAGCGGGAGGGCTGAGCAGTTCTTC
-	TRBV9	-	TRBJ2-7	CASSGSQGNEQYF	TGTGCCAGCAGCGGCTCACAGGGAAACGAGCAGTACTTC
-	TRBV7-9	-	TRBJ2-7	CASSSESSTPLEQYF	TGTGCCAGCAGCTCCGAATCCTCAACACCTTTGGAGCAGTACTTC
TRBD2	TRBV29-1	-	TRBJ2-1	CSVDHWTSYNEQFF	TGCAGCGTTGATCACTGGACTAGTTACAATGAGCAGTTCTTC
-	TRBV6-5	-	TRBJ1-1	CASSWKRMDGEAFF	TGTGCCAGCAGTTGGAAAAGGATGGACGGTGAAGCTTTCTTT
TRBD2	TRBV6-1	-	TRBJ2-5	CASESGRKTQYF	TGTGCCAGCGAAAGCGGGAGAAAGACCCAGTACTTC
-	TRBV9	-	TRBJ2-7	CARGTHEQYF	TGTGCCAGAGGGACCCACGAGCAGTACTTC
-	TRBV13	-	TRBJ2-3	CASSSRAQDTQYF	TGTGCCAGCAGCTCCCGGGCCCAGGATACGCAGTATTTT
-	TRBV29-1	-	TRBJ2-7	CSVDGDSLGLRFEQYF	TGCAGCGTTGATGGGGACAGCCTTGGACTACGTTTCGAGCAGTACTTC
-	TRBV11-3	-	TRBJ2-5	CASSVGSGETQYF	TGTGCCAGCTCTGTGGGGTCTGGGGAGACCCAGTACTTC
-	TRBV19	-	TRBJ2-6	CASRDSSGANVLTF	TGTGCCAGTAGGGACAGCTCTGGGGCCAACGTCCTGACTTTC
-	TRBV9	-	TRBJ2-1	CASGLTDSYNEQFF	TGTGCCAGCGGACTAACCGACTCCTACAATGAGCAGTTCTTC
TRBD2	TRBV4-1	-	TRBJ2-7	CASSQGLSGAYEQYF	TGCGCCAGCAGCCAAGGACTAAGCGGGGCCTACGAGCAGTACTTC
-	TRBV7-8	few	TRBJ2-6	CASMGSLGGANVLTF	TGTGCCAGCATGGGGAGTCTGGGCGGGGCCAACGTCCTGACTTTC
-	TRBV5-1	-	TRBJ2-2	CASSFDFGELFF	TGCGCCAGCAGCTTCGACTTCGGGGAGCTGTTTTTT